These 23 T cell receptor beta chains originate from one sample sequenced in a study of blood T cell repertoires in COVID-19. The repertoire was sequenced with immunoSEQ multiplex PCR; TCRdb's copy has only in-frame clones and lacks some. The sample has about 170,000 clones, 83% seen once. The sample was PBMCs or T cells enriched from blood (not recorded which). These receptors were obtained from a woman aged 50 to 60 who had recovered from COVID-19.

The J gene is TRBJ1-6, the V gene TRBV28; 11 bases line up with TRBD1. The germline gives CDR1 MDHEN, CDR2 SYDVKM. V gave up 4 bases and J gave up 9 bases; unmatched junction bases: 14. The CDR3 spans 18 residues. The DNA of the CDR3 is TGTGCCAGCAGTTCCCCCTGGGGACAGGGGGGTCTAAGTTCACCCCTCCACTTT. It codes for CASSSPWGQGGLSSPLHF.

As to this clone: Other DNA sequences within the sample encode an identical CDR3. J is TRBJ2-4 and V is TRBV7-9; D perhaps matches TRBD1 (7 bases). The germline gives CDR1 SEHNR, CDR2 FQNEAQ (reference sequence). Trimming pared 5 bases from V and 0 bases from J, leaving 14 bases between. This CDR3 has 16 residues. CDR3 nucleotides: TGTGCCAGCAGCCCCAGGGGGGTACTAGCCAAAAACATTCAGTACTTC. As protein: CASSPRGVLAKNIQYF.

This sequence joins TRBV4-3 and TRBJ2-7, with a possible D match to TRBD2 (6 bases). CDR3 length: 14 residues. Trimming removed 3 bases from V and 6 bases from J, with 15 bases in between. CDR1 LGHNA and CDR2 YSLEER come from the germline V gene. The CDR3 loop is CASSHGGPIGEQYV. DNA for the CDR3: TGCGCCAGCAGCCACGGAGGGCCAATCGGCGAGCAGTACGTC.

The chain has TRBV6-1 and TRBJ1-2; 9 bases are shared with TRBD1. The V gene end was trimmed by 3 bases and the J gene end by 0 bases; junction bases not matched to a gene: 2. The CDR3 totals 15 residues. Germline assignment: CDR1 MNHNS and CDR2 SASEGT. CDR3 region: CASSDTGGSNYGYTF. For the CDR3, the DNA is TGTGCCAGCAGTGACACAGGGGGCTCTAACTATGGCTACACCTTC.

This chain joins TRBV2 and TRBJ2-1; 10 bases are a match to TRBD2. V gave up 6 bases and J gave up 4 bases; unmatched junction bases: 9. Germline lookup yields CDR1 SNHLY and CDR2 FYNNEI. This CDR3 region has 16 residues. The CDR3 spells CASRIRTSGVYNEQFF. The DNA of the CDR3 is TGTGCCAGCAGGATTCGGACTAGCGGAGTATACAATGAGCAGTTCTTC.

This sequence joins TRBV27 and TRBJ1-1, with D unresolved. Germline CDR1 is MNHEY and CDR2 is SMNVEV (reference sequence). The ends were cut back, 5 bases at V and 1 base at J, with 11 bases in the middle. The CDR3 has 14 amino acids. CDR3 sequence: CASSRQAPNTEAFF. In nucleotides, the CDR3 is TGTGCCAGCAGTCGCCAGGCCCCGAACACTGAAGCTTTCTTT.

J is TRBJ1-1 and V is TRBV27; TRBD1 is a possible D gene (5 bases). The V end was cut by 3 bases, the J end by 4 bases, with 12 bases between. The CDR3 covers 14 residues. The germline V gene encodes CDR1 MNHEY and CDR2 SMNVEV (reference sequence). CDR3 in DNA: TGTGCCAGCAGTTTTGGCAGGCAGGGCACTGAAGCTTTCTTT. Translated: CASSFGRQGTEAFF.

The V call is TRBV20-1, the J call TRBJ1-1; D is unresolved. V was cut by 7 bases and J by 3 bases, with 9 bases left in between. The CDR3 contains 11 residues. CDR1 is DFQATT and CDR2 is SNEGSKA in the germline V gene (reference sequence). This chain's CDR3 is CSGWQDTEAFF. CDR3 nucleotides: TGCAGTGGGTGGCAGGACACTGAAGCTTTCTTT.

The rearrangement links TRBV28 to TRBJ1-4; 10 bases are a match to TRBD1. V lost 5 bases to trimming and J lost 7 bases; unmatched junction nucleotides: 16. Germline V lookup: CDR1 MDHEN, CDR2 SYDVKM. This CDR3 region has 18 residues. The CDR3 region has the DNA TGTGCCAGCAGTCTTTACCCCGCCCTGACAGGGGGCAGTGAAAAACTGTTTTTT. Translated: CASSLYPALTGGSEKLFF.

This clone was found once. DNA for the CDR3: TGTGCCAGCAGTTACTCGATCAGAACGGGCTACACCTTC. It is translated as CASSYSIRTGYTF. The chain couples TRBV6-5 to TRBJ1-2; no reliable D call. V lost 0 bases, J lost 8 bases, and 10 bases lay in between. CDR1 MNHEY and CDR2 SVGAGI come from the germline V gene. The CDR3 runs 13 residues.

This chain joins TRBV29-1 and TRBJ1-1; tentative D call: TRBD1 (5 bases). CDR3 length equals 13 residues. Per the germline V gene, CDR1 is SQVTM and CDR2 is ANQGSEA. V was trimmed by 4 bases and J by 3 bases, leaving 12 bases between them. The CDR3 DNA reads TGCAGCGTTGGGGCCTTAGGGGACACTGAAGCTTTCTTT. This encodes CSVGALGDTEAFF.

This chain connects TRBV7-3 to TRBJ1-2; 9 bases line up with TRBD1. Losses at the gene ends were 5 bases for V and 8 bases for J; bases not matched to a gene: 6. CDR1 and CDR2 (germline): SGHTA, FQGTGA. The CDR3 is made up of 13 amino acids. The CDR3 nucleotides read TGTGCCAGCAGCACAACAGGGGGCCGGGGCTACACCTTC. Protein product: CASSTTGGRGYTF.

In DNA form, the CDR3 reads TGCGCCAGCAGCCTGGGTGACGGGAGGCCCCAGCATTTT. Its protein product is CASSLGDGRPQHF. This chain links TRBV5-1 with TRBJ1-5; D gene unclear. Germline-derived CDR1 and CDR2 are SGHRS and YFSETQ. Trimming took off 4 bases at V and 9 bases at J, with 14 bases between the two ends. This CDR3 is built from 13 residues.

This sequence joins TRBV28 and TRBJ1-5; D is perhaps TRBD1 (6 bases). The CDR3 spans 15 residues. V was clipped by 6 bases and J by 4 bases, with 16 bases between them. In germline, CDR1 is MDHEN, CDR2 SYDVKM. The DNA for the CDR3 is TGTGCCAGCAGACTTCTGGACAGCCTTAATCAGCCCCAGCATTTT. This translates into CASRLLDSLNQPQHF.

The chain joins TRBV2 to TRBJ2-3; perhaps TRBD1 as D (6 bases). Between the trimmed V and J ends, which lost 5 bases and 3 bases, there was a span of 12 bases. Germline CDR1 is SNHLY and CDR2 is FYNNEI. This CDR3 spans 14 amino acids. Here the CDR3 DNA reads TGTGCCAGCAGTACTTCAGGGGTGACAGATACGCAGTATTTT. Translation gives CASSTSGVTDTQYF.

The V gene is TRBV1, the J gene TRBJ2-6; the table assigns TRBD2, which was not confirmed against the DNA. TRBV1 represents a pseudogene. CDR3 size: 16 residues. CDR3 region: CTSSRLPSSGANVLTF. CDR3 nucleotides: TGCACCAGCAGCCGCCTCCCGAGCTCTGGGGCCAACGTCCTGACTTTC.

The chain has TRBV19 and TRBJ1-4; the D is unclear. This CDR3 is built from 13 residues. Looked up from germline, CDR1 is LNHDA and CDR2 is SQIVND (reference sequence). Between the trimmed V and J ends, which lost 1 base and 3 bases, there was a span of 3 bases. This CDR3 is CASSIVANEKLFF. In DNA, the CDR3 is TGTGCCAGTAGTATAGTAGCTAATGAAAAACTGTTTTTT.

V is TRBV11-2 and J is TRBJ1-6, with D perhaps matching TRBD1 (5 bases). V was pared by 5 bases and J by 10 bases, with 18 bases between. The CDR3 runs 15 residues. CDR1 is SGHAT and CDR2 is FQNNGV in the germline V gene. CDR3 in amino acids: CASSLSGGGSSPLHF. CDR3 DNA sequence: TGTGCCAGCAGCCTGTCGGGGGGAGGAAGCTCACCCCTCCACTTT.

This rearrangement joins TRBV9 to TRBJ1-6; D gene unclear. Trimming shortened V by 0 bases and J by 2 bases, and 9 bases separated the two germline ends. The CDR3 sequence is 16 residues long. CDR1 and CDR2 from the germline V gene are SGDLS and YYNGEE. The CDR3 DNA is TGTGCCAGCAGCGTAGGGGAGTTCGCCTATAATTCACCCCTCCACTTT. Translated: CASSVGEFAYNSPLHF.

This chain links TRBV5-6 with TRBJ1-2, with D perhaps TRBD1 (6 bases). This CDR3 contains 15 residues. From germline, CDR1 is SGHDT and CDR2 YYEEEE. The V and J ends lost 3 bases and 2 bases respectively, with 14 bases between them. CDR3: CASSWGRRVNYGYTF. DNA for the CDR3: TGTGCCAGCAGCTGGGGGCGCAGGGTGAACTATGGCTACACCTTC. Based on the CDR3 plus reference TRBV5-6 and TRBJ1-2, the full variable domain is DAGVTQSPTHLIKTRGQQVTLRCSPKSGHDTVSWYQQALGQGPQFIFQYYEEEERQRGNFPDRFSGHQFPNYSSELNVNALLLGDSALYLCASSWGRRVNYGYTFGSGTRLTVV.

The V gene is TRBV7-2, the J gene TRBJ1-1; possibly TRBD1 for D (5 bases). V was shortened by 3 bases and J by 7 bases, with 6 bases between the two germline ends. Per the germline V gene, CDR1 is SGHTA and CDR2 is FQGNSA. The CDR3 sequence is 11 residues long. The CDR3 region is CASSLTDEAFF. CDR3 sequence (DNA): TGTGCCAGCAGCTTGACAGATGAAGCTTTCTTT.

The chain links TRBV18 to TRBJ2-6; possible D gene TRBD2, 5 bases. Germline V CDR1 and CDR2: KGHSH, LQKENI. V was pared by 6 bases and J by 4 bases, with 16 bases between. The CDR3 extends over 16 amino acids. In nucleotides, the CDR3 is TGTGCCAGCTCCCAACCCTCGGGAAAAGGGGCCAACGTCCTGACTTTC. It is translated as CASSQPSGKGANVLTF.

This clone has only one observation. J is TRBJ2-2 and V is TRBV18, with TRBD2 matching over 9 bases. In germline, CDR1 is KGHSH, CDR2 LQKENI. V was pared by 5 bases and J by 6 bases, with 7 bases of the junction left unmatched. The CDR3 extends over 15 amino acids. The CDR3 bases are TGTGCCAGCTCAGCGGGACTAGCCGAAGCCGGGGAGCTGTTTTTT. Amino acids: CASSAGLAEAGELFF.